The source of this T cell receptor (beta chain) is a study of cytomegalovirus exposure and HLA in healthy donors. Whole-study results and caveats: Looking again later, the authors saw that most CMV-associated TCR beta chains seemed HLA-restricted. As a later analysis showed, several of the most significant clusters appeared to be linked to common viral pathogens. Per a later analysis, HLA-associated TCR beta chains showed more clonal expansion than other, equally common TCR beta chains.

The CDR3 is 15 residues long. CDR1 is SGHAT and CDR2 is FQNNGV in the germline V gene. The table lists this clone with a few counts. The antigen remains unidentified. A read error may produce the germline difference seen at one junction end. PCR primers comprised 60 Vbeta and 13 Jbeta primers. Produced via immunoSEQ multiplex PCR; TCRdb's table is partial and in-frame only. The sample lists 95,000 to 110,000 clones, 60% to 85% occurring once. The TCR sequence derives from a woman aged 18-29 years in good health and CMV-seropositive. The chain carries TRBV11-2 and TRBJ1-2; D gene unclear. Sequencing was performed on PBMCs. The CDR3 DNA follows: TGTGCCAGCAGATTAGGGATCCGGCGGGACTATGGCTACACCTTC. Translated, it gives CASRLGIRRDYGYTF. The entire variable domain, with the rest obtained from reference TRBV11-2 and TRBJ1-2, is as follows: EAGVAQSPRYKIIEKRQSVAFWCNPISGHATLYWYQQILGQGPKLLIQFQNNGVVDDSQLPKDRFSAERLKGVDSTLKIQPAKLEDSAVYLCASRLGIRRDYGYTFGSGTRLTVV.